These 10 T cell receptor beta chains share one sample of origin, sequenced in a study of T cells after posttransplantation cyclophosphamide. A marrow graft followed busulfan-fludarabine conditioning, with cyclophosphamide on days +3 and +4. Data came from immunoSEQ multiplex PCR; TCRdb stores just in-frame clones and leaves some out. The sample consists of under 7,000 clones, roughly nine tenths of them appearing once. The sequences come from PBMCs, collected 1404 days after allogeneic stem cell transplant with posttransplant cyclophosphamide. Receptors were obtained from a female patient in her 50s who received an allogeneic stem cell transplant from a related donor, was CMV-positive, and had no GVHD. Some T cells may be the graft donor's.

Relative to its sample, this clone is hyperexpanded. This chain connects TRBV5-5 to TRBJ2-2; perhaps TRBD1 as D (6 bases). Trimming took 4 bases from V and 3 from J, leaving 13 bases between them. Germline values: CDR1 SGHKS, CDR2 YYEKEE (reference sequence). This CDR3 spans 15 amino acids. CDR3 loop: CASSLAGDHTGELFF. The DNA for the CDR3 is TGTGCCAGCAGCCTGGCAGGGGATCACACCGGGGAGCTGTTTTTT.

V usage is TRBV29-1 and J usage is TRBJ2-7, with D perhaps TRBD1 (6 bases). Germline V gene sequence: CDR1 SQVTM, CDR2 ANQGSEA. The CDR3 extends over 12 amino acids. The ends were cut back, 5 bases at V and 2 bases at J, with 10 bases in the middle. In DNA form, the CDR3 reads TGCAGCGTTTCCAGGGGAGCCTACGAGCAGTACTTC. Translated: CSVSRGAYEQYF.

CDR3 loop: CASSYRAGGIYNEQFF. CDR3 nucleotide sequence: TGTGCCAGCAGTTACCGAGCGGGAGGGATCTACAATGAGCAGTTCTTC. The chain joins TRBV6-5 to TRBJ2-1; 10 bases fit TRBD2. CDR3 length equals 16 residues. Looked up from germline, CDR1 is MNHEY and CDR2 is SVGAGI. J was trimmed by 3 bases and V by 2 bases; bases with no gene match: 4.

This chain joins TRBV4-2 and TRBJ1-1; possibly TRBD1 for D (5 bases). Trimming cost V 7 bases and J 4 bases, with 13 bases left between them. Germline V lookup: CDR1 LGHNA, CDR2 YNFKEQ. This CDR3 comprises 13 residues. Here the CDR3 reads CASTTRGGTEAFF. In DNA, the CDR3 is TGTGCCAGCACCACCCGGGGGGGCACTGAAGCTTTCTTT.

V is TRBV18 and J is TRBJ2-6; 7 bases line up with TRBD1. CDR1 and CDR2 from the germline V gene are KGHSH and LQKENI. V shed 5 bases, J shed 2 bases, and the junction held 9 bases outside the gene matches. There are 17 residues in the CDR3. In nucleotides, the CDR3 is TGTGCCAGCTCATCTCCCCTCGACAGGGCTGGGGCCAACGTCCTGACTTTC. Translating it yields CASSSPLDRAGANVLTF.

The rearrangement joins TRBV19 to TRBJ2-7; 12 positions match TRBD1. The germline V gene encodes CDR1 LNHDA and CDR2 SQIVND (reference sequence). Trimming took 1 base from V and 5 from J; bases not matched to a gene: 3. The CDR3 is 15 residues long. The CDR3 sequence is CASSIVGTGGDEQYF. The CDR3 nucleotides are TGTGCCAGTAGTATAGTTGGGACAGGGGGCGACGAGCAGTACTTC.

The chain employs TRBV7-2 and TRBJ2-7, with D maybe TRBD1 (6 bases). There are 15 residues in the CDR3. CDR1 is SGHTA, CDR2 FQGNSA, per germline. V was clipped by 3 bases and J by 0 bases, with 12 bases between them. Written as DNA, the CDR3 is TGTGCCAGCAGCTTTCTTGGACAGAACTCCTACGAGCAGTACTTC. Residues: CASSFLGQNSYEQYF.

CDR3 sequence: CAISESAPATVGQPQHF. The CDR3 DNA reads TGTGCCATCAGTGAGTCAGCCCCGGCGACAGTCGGCCAGCCCCAGCATTTT. The chain links TRBV10-3 to TRBJ1-5; possibly TRBD1 for D (5 bases). The CDR3 consists of 17 residues. V was pared by 0 bases and J by 7 bases, with 19 bases between. Germline loops: CDR1 ENHRY, CDR2 SYGVKD.

The rearrangement joins TRBV5-1 to TRBJ2-1; D is unresolved. Trimming removed 4 bases at V and 10 bases at J, with 15 bases between. CDR1 and CDR2 (germline): SGHRS, YFSETQ. The CDR3 has 13 amino acids. In DNA form, the CDR3 reads TGCGCCAGCAGCACCCTAGTCCAGTGGGAGCAGTTCTTC. Translated, it gives CASSTLVQWEQFF.

This chain connects TRBV7-2 to TRBJ1-2; D is possibly TRBD1 (5 bases). The CDR3 contains 15 residues. CDR1 SGHTA and CDR2 FQGNSA come from the germline V gene. Trimming cost V 5 bases and J 7 bases, with 20 bases left between them. The CDR3 protein is CASSSTLIRGGGYTF. In DNA form, the CDR3 reads TGTGCCAGCAGCAGCACGCTGATAAGGGGTGGTGGCTACACCTTC.